Given below is one T cell receptor (beta chain) in context. This specimen belongs to a study of blood T cell repertoires in COVID-19. This CDR3 is 15 amino acids long. CDR1 is SGHDT, CDR2 YYEEEE, per germline. V shed 3 bases and J 7 bases; nucleotides not matched to a gene: 12. Only in-frame clones appear in the TCRdb table, and some are missing; sequencing was by immunoSEQ multiplex PCR. The sample consists of around 77,000 clones, about 70% of them appearing once. The specimen sequenced was peripheral blood. The chain joins TRBV5-6 to TRBJ2-5; 7 nucleotides line up with TRBD2. This TCR was sampled from a woman aged 80 or older with active or convalescent COVID-19. The CDR3 is CASSSPSSGVGTQYF. The CDR3 region has the DNA TGTGCCAGCAGCTCCCCCTCTAGCGGTGTGGGGACCCAGTACTTC.